These 2 T cell receptor beta chains came from one sample sequenced in a study of blood T cell repertoires in COVID-19. Clones were sequenced by immunoSEQ multiplex PCR, and TCRdb holds only the in-frame ones, with some missing. The data show about 140,000 clones, over 80% seen once. Material for sequencing was peripheral blood. The receptors were gathered from a man in his fifties or sixties with active or convalescent COVID-19.

The count of this clone is one. The rearrangement links TRBV7-2 to TRBJ2-7; 10 bases are a match to TRBD2. Germline values: CDR1 SGHTA, CDR2 FQGNSA. The junction had 13 bases not matched to a gene; V was cut back by 2 bases and J by 6 bases. The CDR3 contains 17 residues. The CDR3 coding sequence is TGTGCCAGCAGCTTAATGGCTAGCGGGAGCTCTCCGGGCGAGCAGTACTTC. Its protein is CASSLMASGSSPGEQYF.

This sequence joins TRBV5-1 and TRBJ1-2; TRBD1 matches at 7 bases. CDR3 length equals 15 residues. Per germline, CDR1 SGHRS and CDR2 YFSETQ. V was pared by 7 bases and J by 4 bases, with 13 bases of the junction left unmatched. CDR3: CASSSGTEGSYGYTF. The CDR3 DNA reads as TGCGCCAGCTCCTCGGGGACAGAGGGATCCTATGGCTACACCTTC.